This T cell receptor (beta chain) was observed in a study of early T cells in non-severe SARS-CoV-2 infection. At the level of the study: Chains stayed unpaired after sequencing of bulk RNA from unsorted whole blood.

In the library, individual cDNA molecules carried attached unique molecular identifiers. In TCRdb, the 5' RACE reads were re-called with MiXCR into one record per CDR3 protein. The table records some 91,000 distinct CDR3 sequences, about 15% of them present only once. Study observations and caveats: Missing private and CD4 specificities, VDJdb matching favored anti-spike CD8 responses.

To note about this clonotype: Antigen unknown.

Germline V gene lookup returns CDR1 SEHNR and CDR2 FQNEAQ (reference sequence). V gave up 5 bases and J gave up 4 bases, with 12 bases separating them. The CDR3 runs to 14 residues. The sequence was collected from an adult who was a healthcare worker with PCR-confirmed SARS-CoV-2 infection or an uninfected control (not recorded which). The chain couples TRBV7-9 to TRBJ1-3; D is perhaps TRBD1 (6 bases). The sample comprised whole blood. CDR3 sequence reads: CASSIQGPGNTIYF. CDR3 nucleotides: TGTGCCAGCAGCATTCAGGGGCCAGGAAACACCATATATTTT. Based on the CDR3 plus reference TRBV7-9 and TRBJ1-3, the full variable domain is DTGVSQNPRHKITKRGQNVTFRCDPISEHNRLYWYRQTLGQGPEFLTYFQNEAQLEKSRLLSDRFSAERPKGSFSTLEIQRTEQGDSAMYLCASSIQGPGNTIYFGEGSWLTVV.